These 5 T cell receptor beta chains came from one sample sequenced in a study of T cell responses to AZD1222 COVID-19 vaccine (dated by TCRdb to about 2021). The library was produced with the immunoSEQ multiplex PCR assay. The table was pulled from immuneACCESS by TCRdb, which kept in-frame rearrangements only. Such tables lose some clones; where checked, under half of the loss comes from unresolved V genes, and the rest has no known cause. The sample data list roughly 76,000 clones, and 70% to 90% of these were observed just once. About 11% of the sample comes from the top ten. This sample's time point label indicates: baseline before first vaccination. The sample in question was peripheral blood, obtained on day 0 of AZD1222 vaccination. These TCRs come from an adult in good health.

V and J are TRBV2 and TRBJ1-1, with 7 bases that match TRBD1. Trimming at V came to 10 bases and at J to 0 bases, leaving 2 bases not matched to a gene. This CDR3 has 12 amino acids. Germline CDR1 and CDR2: SNHLY and FYNNEI. CDR3: CATGTVNTEAFF. The CDR3 nucleotides read TGTGCCACCGGGACAGTGAACACTGAAGCTTTCTTT.

This sequence joins TRBV6-6 and TRBJ1-6; D gene ambiguous. This CDR3 spans 13 amino acids. From germline, CDR1 is MNHNY and CDR2 SVGAGI (reference sequence). Between the trimmed V and J ends, which lost 8 bases and 7 bases, there was a span of 12 bases. The CDR3 loop is CASSRVSNSPLHF. The CDR3 DNA is TGTGCCAGCTCGCGGGTTTCCAATTCACCCCTCCACTTT.

This clone was observed once. The chain links TRBV10-3 to TRBJ1-2, with D maybe TRBD1 (6 bases). This CDR3 spans 16 amino acids. In germline, CDR1 is ENHRY, CDR2 SYGVKD. Trimming removed 4 bases from V and 2 bases from J, with 17 bases in between. CDR3 loop: CAISGGPLDGNYGYTF. For the CDR3, the DNA is TGTGCCATCAGTGGGGGGCCCCTTGACGGAAACTATGGCTACACCTTC.

The J gene is TRBJ1-6, the V gene TRBV29-1; a possible D gene is TRBD1 (6 bases). The V gene lost 1 base and the J gene lost 4 bases, with 14 bases spanning the gap. Germline CDR1 SQVTM, CDR2 ANQGSEA. There are 16 residues in the CDR3. CDR3 DNA: TGCAGCGTTGAAGGGGGGCAGGGCGTGTATAATTCACCCCTCCACTTT. Translation: CSVEGGQGVYNSPLHF.

The chain joins TRBV18 to TRBJ2-5; D possibly corresponds to TRBD2 (6 bases). The CDR3 has 13 residues. Trimming pared 4 bases from V and 4 bases from J, leaving 10 bases between. In germline, CDR1 is KGHSH, CDR2 LQKENI. CDR3 residues: CASSLQEGETQYF. The CDR3 DNA reads TGTGCCAGCTCACTACAGGAGGGAGAGACCCAGTACTTC.